The 26 T cell receptor beta chains below all came from one sample that was sequenced in a study of T-cell memory formation after mild COVID-19. TCRdb re-derived calls from the 5' RACE reads in MiXCR, one entry per CDR3 protein. The sample has fewer than 350,000 distinct CDR3 sequences; roughly an eighth are singletons. The sequencing input was PBMCs or a T cell subset sorted from them (not recorded which). These receptors came from a man between 18 and 29 years old who had mild COVID-19 (a few samples of this study predate the infection). Cell type and time point are not known.

The V call is TRBV12-3 or TRBV12-4, the J call TRBJ1-5, with TRBD1 matching 12 bases. The CDR3 runs 16 residues. The J segment lost 4 bases and the V segment lost 4 bases, leaving 5 bases of the junction unmatched. CDR3 coding DNA: TGTGCCAGCAGTTATGGGGACAGGGGGCGAAATCAGCCCCAGCATTTT. Its protein is CASSYGDRGRNQPQHF.

The CDR3 sequence is CRAPQGAGNTIYF. DNA for the CDR3: TGCAGGGCCCCACAGGGGGCTGGAAACACCATATATTTT. The chain employs TRBV20-1 and TRBJ1-3; 8 bases agree with TRBD1. This CDR3 contains 13 residues. Germline-derived CDR1 and CDR2 are DFQATT and SNEGSKA (reference sequence).

The chain links TRBV7-8 to TRBJ2-7, with 7 bases aligning to TRBD1. CDR3 length: 16 residues. Germline V gives CDR1 SGHVS, CDR2 FQNEAQ. The junction had 9 bases not matched to a gene; V was cut back by 4 bases and J by 0 bases. CDR3 bases: TGTGCCAGCAGCTCCGGCACGGGACAGTCCTCCTACGAGCAGTACTTC. Protein: CASSSGTGQSSYEQYF.

The V gene is TRBV7-9, the J gene TRBJ1-4; 8 bases fit TRBD1. V dropped 5 bases and J dropped 13; count of bases not matched to a gene: 3. There are 11 residues in the CDR3. The germline CDR1 and CDR2 sequences are SEHNR and FQNEAQ (reference sequence). The DNA of the CDR3 is TGTGCCAGCAGCCTTGACAGGGGACTGTTTTTT. It specifies CASSLDRGLFF.

This clonotype has a handful of counts. The chain employs TRBV7-3 and TRBJ2-3; 13 bases agree with TRBD2. V lost 4 bases, J lost 4 bases, and 2 bases stayed unmatched. The CDR3 has 15 residues. The germline V gene has CDR1 SGHTA and CDR2 FQGTGA. The CDR3 reads CASSSGLAGPDTQYF. The CDR3 DNA reads as TGTGCCAGCAGCTCGGGACTAGCGGGGCCAGATACGCAGTATTTT. The full variable domain, rest sourced from reference TRBV7-3 and TRBJ2-3, is GAGVSQTPSNKVTEKGKYVELRCDPISGHTALYWYRQSLGQGPEFLIYFQGTGAADDSGLPNDRFFAVRPEGSVSTLKIQRTERGDSAVYLCASSSGLAGPDTQYFGPGTRLTVL.

This clonotype has a handful of counts. The chain uses TRBV20-1 and TRBJ1-2, with 8 bases aligning to TRBD1. The germline V gene has CDR1 DFQATT and CDR2 SNEGSKA (reference sequence). The CDR3 is 16 residues long. V was pared by 6 bases and J by 2 bases, with 14 bases of the junction left unmatched. CDR3 coding DNA: TGCAGTGCCCGGGGATCAGGGGGCGCCTCAAACTATGGCTACACCTTC. Translation: CSARGSGGASNYGYTF.

This clonotype turned up a few times. The J gene is TRBJ1-6, the V gene TRBV4-1, with D unclear. Trimming took 0 bases from V and 0 from J, leaving 12 bases between them. There are 18 residues in the CDR3. CDR1 MGHRA and CDR2 YSYEKL come from the germline V gene. DNA for the CDR3: TGCGCCAGCAGCCAAGATCTCAGGATTTACTCCTATAATTCACCCCTCCACTTT. It is translated as CASSQDLRIYSYNSPLHF.

The sample holds a few counts of this clonotype. The chain couples TRBV27 to TRBJ2-3; D is unresolved. Trimming shortened V by 3 bases and J by 4 bases, and 14 bases separated the two germline ends. Germline lookup yields CDR1 MNHEY and CDR2 SMNVEV (reference sequence). The CDR3 extends over 15 amino acids. Here the CDR3 reads CASSFVDHDADTQYF. The CDR3 DNA is TGTGCCAGCAGTTTCGTGGATCACGACGCAGATACGCAGTATTTT.

This chain connects TRBV15 to TRBJ2-3; 7 nucleotides agree with TRBD2. V was pared by 7 bases and J by 4 bases, with 11 bases of the junction left unmatched. CDR1 is LNHNV, CDR2 YYDKDF, per germline (reference sequence). The CDR3 sequence is 15 residues long. The chain's CDR3 is CATIHRGVGADTQYF. In nucleotides, the CDR3 is TGTGCCACCATCCACCGGGGGGTTGGGGCAGATACGCAGTATTTT. The full variable domain, with the rest looked up from reference TRBV15 and TRBJ2-3, is DAMVIQNPRYQVTQFGKPVTLSCSQTLNHNVMYWYQQKSSQAPKLLFHYYDKDFNNEADTPDNFQSRRPNTSFCFLDIRSPGLGDTAMYLCATIHRGVGADTQYFGPGTRLTVL.

The CDR3 DNA sequence: TGCGCCAGCAGCCAAGATCAGGGGGCACAGGGGGCAGAAGCTTTCTTT. It specifies CASSQDQGAQGAEAFF. This chain joins TRBV4-1 and TRBJ1-1, with 9 positions matching TRBD1. The V gene end was trimmed by 0 bases and the J gene end by 8 bases; junction bases not matched to a gene: 10. CDR1 MGHRA and CDR2 YSYEKL come from the germline V gene. The CDR3 extends over 16 amino acids.

There are many counts of this clonotype. The rearrangement links TRBV27 to TRBJ2-3; 7 bases match TRBD1. V shed 1 base and J 3 bases; nucleotides not matched to a gene: 10. This CDR3 is built from 17 residues. CDR1 is MNHEY and CDR2 is SMNVEV in the germline V gene (reference sequence). The chain's CDR3 is CASSLLCLTGWTDTQYF. CDR3 sequence (DNA): TGTGCCAGCAGTTTATTGTGTTTGACAGGGTGGACAGATACGCAGTATTTT.

This chain connects TRBV5-4 to TRBJ2-7; 8 nucleotides align to TRBD1. V lost 4 bases, J lost 6 bases, and 3 bases stayed unmatched. Germline V lookup: CDR1 SGHNT, CDR2 YYREEE (reference sequence). The CDR3 contains 12 residues. The CDR3 sequence is CASSQGACEQYV. The CDR3 DNA reads TGTGCCAGCAGCCAGGGGGCGTGCGAGCAGTACGTC.

The chain couples TRBV7-9 to TRBJ1-1; D gene ambiguous. The germline V and J ends were trimmed by 1 base and 2 bases, with 5 bases remaining between them. The CDR3 spans 13 residues. Germline CDR1 and CDR2: SEHNR and FQNEAQ (reference sequence). The CDR3 bases are TGTGCCAGCAGCTTAGTAACCAACACTGAAGCTTTCTTT. It specifies CASSLVTNTEAFF.

The sample holds a few counts of this clonotype. The gene calls are TRBV4-1 and TRBJ2-5, with TRBD2 matching 10 bases. Germline CDR1 reads MGHRA; CDR2 reads YSYEKL. The CDR3 totals 16 residues. The ends lost 0 bases at V and 5 bases at J; junction bases unmatched: 6. CDR3 sequence reads: CASSQEAASGGETQYF. CDR3 nucleotide sequence: TGCGCCAGCAGCCAAGAGGCGGCTAGCGGGGGCGAGACCCAGTACTTC.

The rearrangement links TRBV11-2 to TRBJ1-1, with D uncertain. CDR1 and CDR2 (germline): SGHAT, FQNNGV. This CDR3 region has 14 residues. The ends were cut back, 0 bases at V and 6 bases at J, with 11 bases in the middle. In DNA form, the CDR3 reads TGTGCCAGCAGCTTAGATTTCGGAGGGCCTGAAGCTTTCTTT. Translation gives CASSLDFGGPEAFF.

This clonotype was seen at least ten times. The chain joins TRBV9 to TRBJ2-1; no reliable D call. Between the trimmed V and J ends, which lost 5 bases and 0 bases, there was a span of 9 bases. The CDR3 runs 14 residues. Per the germline V gene, CDR1 is SGDLS and CDR2 is YYNGEE. The CDR3 DNA follows: TGTGCCAGCAGTGAAAAGAGCTCCTACAATGAGCAGTTCTTC. This encodes CASSEKSSYNEQFF.

The chain recombines TRBV18 with TRBJ2-2; tentative D call: TRBD1 (6 bases). CDR1 is KGHSH, CDR2 LQKENI, per germline. The CDR3 consists of 14 residues. Trimming shortened V by 5 bases and J by 1 base, and 8 bases separated the two germline ends. DNA of the CDR3: TGTGCCAGCTCAACGACAGGGAACACCGGGGAGCTGTTTTTT. This sequence encodes CASSTTGNTGELFF.

This clonotype has at least ten counts. The limits of the CDR3 on the DNA are not certain, so only TCRdb's listed CDR3 is given. J is TRBJ2-7 and V is TRBV4-1; whether TRBD1, the table's D call, matches the DNA was not checked. Germline CDR1 is MGHRA and CDR2 is YSYEKL. The CDR3 is 15 amino acids in total, end residues counted. The CDR3 loop is CASSTFGAFSYEQYV.

This clonotype was observed a handful of times. The rearrangement links TRBV3-1 to TRBJ1-1; tentative D call: TRBD1 (5 bases). Germline-derived CDR1 and CDR2 are LGHDT and YNNKEL (reference sequence). V dropped 4 bases and J dropped 11 bases, with 14 bases sitting between them. CDR3 length: 12 residues. The CDR3, as DNA: TGTGCCAGCAGCCGTACCCCGGGGGGGGCTTTCTTT. Translated: CASSRTPGGAFF.

This clonotype was seen only a few times. J is TRBJ1-5 and V is TRBV3-1; D perhaps matches TRBD1 (5 bases). Trimming pared 3 bases from V and 2 bases from J, leaving 14 bases between. Germline V CDR1 and CDR2: LGHDT, YNNKEL (reference sequence). This CDR3 contains 16 residues. CDR3 region: CASSHGPWGGNQPQHF. In nucleotides, the CDR3 is TGTGCCAGCAGCCACGGCCCCTGGGGCGGCAATCAGCCCCAGCATTTT.

This clonotype was detected ten times or more. V is TRBV6-6 and J is TRBJ2-2; no reliable D call. V shed 5 bases and J shed 8 bases, with 9 bases lying between them. From germline, CDR1 is MNHNY and CDR2 SVGAGI (reference sequence). The CDR3 has 12 residues. The CDR3 here is CASSVNPGELFF. The CDR3 DNA reads as TGTGCCAGCAGTGTTAACCCGGGGGAGCTGTTTTTT.

The chain recombines TRBV6-5 with TRBJ2-7, with 8 bases matching TRBD1. The CDR3 is made up of 14 amino acids. Germline values: CDR1 MNHEY, CDR2 SVGAGI. V was clipped by 5 bases and J by 1 base; unmatched bases: 4. CDR3 protein: CASSLRDRSYEQYV. In nucleotides, the CDR3 is TGTGCCAGCAGTCTCCGGGACAGGTCCTACGAGCAGTACGTC.

The CDR3 DNA is TGTGCCAGCAGCCCTCTGGACAGGGTGAGGTTTCAGCCCCAGCATTTT. Amino acids: CASSPLDRVRFQPQHF. The rearrangement links TRBV6-2 or TRBV6-3 to TRBJ1-5; 8 positions agree with TRBD1. This CDR3 has 16 residues. Germline V gene lookup returns CDR1 MNHEY and CDR2 SVGEGT. V was pared by 6 bases and J by 6 bases, with 13 bases of the junction left unmatched.

This clonotype was counted a few times. The J gene is TRBJ1-5, the V gene TRBV7-2; D is perhaps TRBD1 (6 bases). CDR1 and CDR2 (germline): SGHTA, FQGNSA. This CDR3 has 13 amino acids. The V end was cut by 5 bases, the J end by 5 bases, with 10 bases between. CDR3 region: CASSPNRDQPQHF. CDR3 nucleotides: TGTGCCAGCAGCCCAAACAGGGATCAGCCCCAGCATTTT.

This clonotype was observed many times. V usage is TRBV5-1 and J usage is TRBJ1-1; D remains ambiguous. V lost 6 bases, J lost 3 bases, and 15 bases lay in between. The CDR3 contains 14 residues. Germline V gene sequence: CDR1 SGHRS, CDR2 YFSETQ. CDR3 in DNA: TGCGCCAGCACCCTTTGGGATTCGGACACTGAAGCTTTCTTT. Amino acids: CASTLWDSDTEAFF. Filled out from reference TRBV5-1 and TRBJ1-1, the complete variable domain reads KAGVTQTPRYLIKTRGQQVTLSCSPISGHRSVSWYQQTPGQGLQFLFEYFSETQRNKGNFPGRFSGRQFSNSRSEMNVSTLELGDSALYLCASTLWDSDTEAFFGQGTRLTVV.

This clonotype was counted between two and nine times. The genes are TRBV25-1 and TRBJ2-7, with D unclear. The V end lost 4 bases, the J end lost 5 bases, and 12 bases lay between the germline ends. Germline CDR1 is MGHDK and CDR2 is SYGVNS. This CDR3 is 13 amino acids long. Here the CDR3 reads CASSGPPGNEQYV. In DNA, the CDR3 is TGTGCCAGCAGTGGACCCCCTGGCAACGAGCAGTACGTC.